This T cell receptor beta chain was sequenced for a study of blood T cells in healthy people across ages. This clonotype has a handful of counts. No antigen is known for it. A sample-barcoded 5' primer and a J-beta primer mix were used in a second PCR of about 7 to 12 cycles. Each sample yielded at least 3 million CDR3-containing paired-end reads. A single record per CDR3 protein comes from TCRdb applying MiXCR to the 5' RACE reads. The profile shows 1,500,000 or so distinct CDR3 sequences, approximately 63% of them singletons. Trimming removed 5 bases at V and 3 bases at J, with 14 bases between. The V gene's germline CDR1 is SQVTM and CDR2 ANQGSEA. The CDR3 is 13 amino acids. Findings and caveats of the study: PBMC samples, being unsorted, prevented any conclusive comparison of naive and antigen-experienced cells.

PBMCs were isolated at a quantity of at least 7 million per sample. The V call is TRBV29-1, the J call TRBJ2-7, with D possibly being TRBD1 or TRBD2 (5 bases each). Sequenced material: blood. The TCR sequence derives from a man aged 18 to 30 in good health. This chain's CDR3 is CSVLVRGFYEQYF. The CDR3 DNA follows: TGCAGCGTTTTGGTCCGGGGCTTCTACGAGCAGTACTTC.